These 28 T cell receptor beta chains came from one sample sequenced in a study of shared clonotypes between healthy human individuals. Clones were read by immunoSEQ multiplex PCR, and TCRdb kept only the in-frame ones, dropping some. The table includes approximately 1.5 million clones, roughly 98% detected once. Source material: naive CD4+ T cells sorted from blood. Subset described: CD45RA+ positively selected. The receptors here all came from a young man in good health.

The chain combines TRBV4-3 with TRBJ2-7; D ambiguous. The CDR3 length is 13 residues. Trimming shortened V by 10 bases and J by 0 bases, and 13 bases separated the two germline ends. CDR1 is LGHNA, CDR2 YSLEER, per germline. CDR3 nucleotides: TGCGCCAACGCACCGCGATTCTCCTACGAGCAGTACTTC. This sequence encodes CANAPRFSYEQYF.

The chain employs TRBV7-3 and TRBJ2-2, with unresolved D. The CDR3 length is 13 residues. Germline CDR1 SGHTA, CDR2 FQGTGA. V lost 1 base and J 6 bases, leaving 6 bases between the germline ends. CDR3 region: CASSLILAGELFF. The CDR3 DNA is TGTGCCAGCAGCTTAATTCTAGCCGGGGAGCTGTTTTTT. The full variable domain, rest sourced from reference TRBV7-3 and TRBJ2-2, is GAGVSQTPSNKVTEKGKYVELRCDPISGHTALYWYRQSLGQGPEFLIYFQGTGAADDSGLPNDRFFAVRPEGSVSTLKIQRTERGDSAVYLCASSLILAGELFFGEGSRLTVL.

The chain recombines TRBV10-1 with TRBJ2-7, with a tentative D call TRBD2 (6 bases). Trimming cost V 4 bases and J 6 bases, with 13 bases left between them. The CDR3 is 13 residues long. The V gene's germline CDR1 is WNHNN and CDR2 SYGVQD (reference sequence). DNA for the CDR3: TGCGCCAGCAGTGGGACCCAGCGGGCCGAGCAGTACTTC. Protein product: CASSGTQRAEQYF.

This clone was observed a single time. The CDR3 DNA reads as TGTGCCAGTAGTATTGTGCGGGAGGGGGCAGAGACCCAGTACTTC. It codes for CASSIVREGAETQYF. The rearrangement joins TRBV19 to TRBJ2-5, with 9 bases that match TRBD2. The germline CDR1 and CDR2 sequences are LNHDA and SQIVND (reference sequence). The CDR3 sequence is 15 residues long. V was clipped by 3 bases and J by 4 bases; unmatched bases: 6.

The genes are TRBV19 and TRBJ2-5; D gene uncertain. Germline loops: CDR1 LNHDA, CDR2 SQIVND (reference sequence). The CDR3 extends over 16 amino acids. The ends were cut back, 4 bases at V and 2 bases at J, with 17 bases in the middle. This chain's CDR3 is CASSTKSPFSQETQYF. CDR3 nucleotides: TGTGCCAGTAGTACGAAATCGCCGTTCTCACAAGAGACCCAGTACTTC.

The CDR3 region has the DNA TGTGCCAGCCTACGGGGGGCCGGGGAGCTGTTTTTT. Encoded protein: CASLRGAGELFF. The genes are TRBV28 and TRBJ2-2; 7 nucleotides agree with TRBD2. Germline V gene data show CDR1 as MDHEN and CDR2 as SYDVKM. The CDR3 runs 12 residues. V was pared by 8 bases and J by 6 bases, with 3 bases of the junction left unmatched.

This sequence joins TRBV5-4 and TRBJ2-7, with D possibly matching TRBD1 (6 bases). V lost 2 bases, J lost 6 bases, and 12 bases lay in between. CDR3 length: 13 amino acids. Per germline, CDR1 SGHNT and CDR2 YYREEE (reference sequence). The chain's CDR3 is CASSLQGIGEQYF. Here the CDR3 DNA reads TGTGCCAGCAGCTTACAGGGAATCGGCGAGCAGTACTTC.

This clone appeared a few times. The J gene is TRBJ2-7, the V gene TRBV18; D remains unclear. Per the germline V gene, CDR1 is KGHSH and CDR2 is LQKENI. The V end was cut by 6 bases, the J end by 6 bases, with 18 bases between. The CDR3 totals 14 residues. The CDR3 DNA is TGTGCCAGCTCCCCGACCGACATCTCTGCCGAGCAGTACTTC. Its translation: CASSPTDISAEQYF.

This clone was observed a single time. V is TRBV5-5 and J is TRBJ2-7; D call uncertain. Germline V gives CDR1 SGHKS, CDR2 YYEKEE (reference sequence). The CDR3 sequence is 13 residues long. The ends were cut back, 1 base at V and 2 bases at J, with 7 bases in the middle. The CDR3 loop reads CASSLIWTYEQYF. Written as DNA, the CDR3 is TGTGCCAGCAGCTTGATATGGACCTACGAGCAGTACTTC.

V usage is TRBV29-1 and J usage is TRBJ2-2; 8 positions match TRBD2. The CDR3 runs 15 residues. Germline-derived CDR1 and CDR2 are SQVTM and ANQGSEA. The J segment lost 3 bases and the V segment lost 7 bases, leaving 10 bases of the junction unmatched. CDR3 residues: CSASKLAADTGELFF. In DNA form, the CDR3 reads TGCAGCGCCAGTAAACTAGCGGCCGACACCGGGGAGCTGTTTTTT.

The rearrangement joins TRBV10-3 to TRBJ2-5; the match to TRBD1 covers 12 bases. Germline V gives CDR1 ENHRY, CDR2 SYGVKD. The CDR3 is 16 residues long. Trimming at V came to 5 bases and at J to 2 bases, leaving 6 bases not matched to a gene. CDR3: CAISLGQGASQETQYF. The CDR3 nucleotides read TGTGCCATCAGTCTGGGACAGGGGGCATCACAAGAGACCCAGTACTTC.

The chain couples TRBV4-2 to TRBJ2-4; TRBD2 matches 8 bases. Germline V lookup: CDR1 LGHNA, CDR2 YNFKEQ. With 4 bases clipped from V and 7 bases from J, the junction kept 15 bases outside the gene matches. This CDR3 has 17 residues. CDR3: CASSPGTRQATGNIQYF. DNA for the CDR3: TGTGCCAGCAGCCCTGGGACTAGACAGGCAACGGGGAACATTCAGTACTTC.

The chain uses TRBV9 and TRBJ1-3; 10 nucleotides match TRBD1. The CDR3 consists of 16 residues. Trimming at V came to 3 bases and at J to 2 bases, leaving 5 bases not matched to a gene. Germline V gives CDR1 SGDLS, CDR2 YYNGEE. The CDR3 DNA follows: TGTGCCAGCAGCGACCCGGGACAGGGGACTGGAAACACCATATATTTT. This sequence encodes CASSDPGQGTGNTIYF. The full variable domain, its missing parts supplied by reference TRBV9 and TRBJ1-3, is DSGVTQTPKHLITATGQRVTLRCSPRSGDLSVYWYQQSLDQGLQFLIQYYNGEERAKGNILERFSAQQFPDLHSELNLSSLELGDSALYFCASSDPGQGTGNTIYFGEGSWLTVV.

This clone was picked up one time. The chain combines TRBV5-1 with TRBJ2-3; D ambiguous. V lost 4 bases and J 2 bases, leaving 11 bases between the germline ends. Germline-derived CDR1 and CDR2 are SGHRS and YFSETQ. The CDR3 runs 14 residues. The CDR3 here is CASSNSKLTDTQYF. CDR3 DNA sequence: TGCGCCAGCAGCAACTCAAAACTCACAGATACGCAGTATTTT.

The CDR3 nucleotides are TGTGCCAGCAGTCCCCTGGGGAGTAGCTCTGGAAACACCATATATTTT. This gives the protein CASSPLGSSSGNTIYF. This chain links TRBV27 with TRBJ1-3; D is uncertain. This CDR3 comprises 16 residues. Deletions cut 5 bases from V and 0 bases from J, with 14 bases between. From germline, CDR1 is MNHEY and CDR2 SMNVEV (reference sequence).

The chain recombines TRBV2 with TRBJ2-1; no definite D call. Trimming took off 4 bases at V and 6 bases at J, with 16 bases between the two ends. The CDR3 is made up of 15 amino acids. The V gene's germline CDR1 is SNHLY and CDR2 FYNNEI. CDR3 bases: TGTGCCAGCAGTGGCGACATAGTGATGAGCAATGAGCAGTTCTTC. Translation gives CASSGDIVMSNEQFF.

The genes are TRBV7-2 and TRBJ2-7; TRBD2 is a possible D gene (5 bases). The CDR3 runs to 15 residues. In germline, CDR1 is SGHTA, CDR2 FQGNSA. Trimming took 3 bases from V and 4 from J, leaving 16 bases between them. The CDR3 DNA is TGTGCCAGCAGCTTCAGGTCCGGTCGGGAATACGAGCAGTACTTC. Its protein product is CASSFRSGREYEQYF. The entire variable domain, with the rest obtained from reference TRBV7-2 and TRBJ2-7, is as follows: GAGVSQSPSNKVTEKGKDVELRCDPISGHTALYWYRQSLGQGLEFLIYFQGNSAPDKSGLPSDRFSAERTGGSVSTLTIQRTQQEDSAVYLCASSFRSGREYEQYFGPGTRLTVT.

This clone was recorded once. The chain uses TRBV18 and TRBJ1-1, with no clear D. CDR3 length equals 11 residues. V lost 3 bases, J lost 10 bases, and 9 bases lay in between. The V gene's germline CDR1 is KGHSH and CDR2 LQKENI. Written as DNA, the CDR3 is TGTGCCAGCTCACCGGGTTCCCCAGCTTTCTTT. Residues: CASSPGSPAFF. The full variable domain, rest sourced from reference TRBV18 and TRBJ1-1, is NAGVMQNPRHLVRRRGQEARLRCSPMKGHSHVYWYRQLPEEGLKFMVYLQKENIIDESGMPKERFSAEFPKEGPSILRIQQVVRGDSAAYFCASSPGSPAFFGQGTRLTVV.

The genes are TRBV30 and TRBJ2-3; 12 bases agree with TRBD2. The CDR3 sequence is 17 residues long. The V and J ends lost 1 base and 2 bases, in that order; junction bases with no gene match: 7. Germline CDR1 GTSNPN, CDR2 SVGIG (reference sequence). The CDR3 here is CAWSEPGLAGITDTQYF. CDR3 DNA: TGTGCCTGGAGTGAACCCGGACTAGCGGGAATCACAGATACGCAGTATTTT.

The V and J genes are TRBV4-3 and TRBJ2-3, with D uncertain. The CDR3 is 18 residues long. Trimming pared 0 bases from V and 1 base from J, leaving 17 bases between. Germline CDR1 reads LGHNA; CDR2 reads YSLEER. The CDR3 protein is CASSQEGRAIGGTDTQYF. DNA of the CDR3: TGCGCCAGCAGCCAAGAGGGTAGGGCTATTGGGGGCACAGATACGCAGTATTTT.

The V call is TRBV7-3, the J call TRBJ2-2; 7 bases match TRBD1. Germline values: CDR1 SGHTA, CDR2 FQGTGA. The length of the CDR3 is 15 residues. Trimming took 4 bases from V and 6 from J; bases not matched to a gene: 8. CDR3: CASSSQTGFPGELFF. CDR3 bases: TGTGCCAGCAGCTCCCAGACAGGGTTCCCCGGGGAGCTGTTTTTT.

The genes are TRBV6-1 and TRBJ2-5; D possibly matches TRBD1 or TRBD2 (5 bases each). The CDR3 consists of 13 residues. Germline CDR1 is MNHNS and CDR2 is SASEGT. The V gene lost 3 bases and the J gene lost 9 bases, with 14 bases spanning the gap. This CDR3 reads CASSEGPPAAQYF. The CDR3 DNA follows: TGTGCCAGCAGTGAGGGACCCCCGGCTGCCCAGTACTTC.

The gene calls are TRBV4-1 and TRBJ2-3; D is perhaps TRBD2 (5 bases). Trimming cost V 2 bases and J 14 bases, with 17 bases left between them. Germline V lookup: CDR1 MGHRA, CDR2 YSYEKL. The CDR3 has 13 amino acids. The CDR3 coding sequence is TGCGCCAGCAGCCAATCTCTAGCCCCCTCTGCGTATTTT. This sequence encodes CASSQSLAPSAYF.

The V call is TRBV2, the J call TRBJ2-7, with 12 nucleotides matching TRBD2. The CDR3 length is 17 residues. Germline CDR1 SNHLY, CDR2 FYNNEI. V gave up 5 bases and J gave up 4 bases; unmatched junction bases: 12. The CDR3 region has the DNA TGTGCCAGCAGTTTTCTAGCGGGAGGGCCCTCGGGTTACGAGCAGTACTTC. It is translated as CASSFLAGGPSGYEQYF.

The gene calls are TRBV5-1 and TRBJ2-5, with 8 bases that match TRBD2. The germline CDR1 and CDR2 sequences are SGHRS and YFSETQ. The CDR3 has 15 residues. V dropped 0 bases and J dropped 6; count of bases not matched to a gene: 7. Here the CDR3 reads CASSLEGTRVKTQYF. The CDR3 nucleotides read TGCGCCAGCAGCTTGGAGGGGACTAGGGTGAAGACCCAGTACTTC.

The chain recombines TRBV19 with TRBJ2-2; D unclear. Germline CDR1 LNHDA, CDR2 SQIVND (reference sequence). There are 14 residues in the CDR3. The V end was cut by 6 bases, the J end by 0 bases, with 8 bases between. This CDR3 is CASRSDSNTGELFF. Here the CDR3 DNA reads TGTGCCAGTAGGTCAGATTCGAACACCGGGGAGCTGTTTTTT. The complete variable domain, with remaining parts taken from reference TRBV19 and TRBJ2-2, reads DGGITQSPKYLFRKEGQNVTLSCEQNLNHDAMYWYRQDPGQGLRLIYYSQIVNDFQKGDIAEGYSVSREKKESFPLTVTSAQKNPTAFYLCASRSDSNTGELFFGEGSRLTVL.

This clone has only one observation. CDR3 DNA sequence: TGTGCCAGCAGTGAAACGACAGGGGCGGACACTGAAGCTTTCTTT. Its translation: CASSETTGADTEAFF. This chain links TRBV6-1 with TRBJ1-1; 8 nucleotides match TRBD1. CDR3 length equals 15 residues. Trimming removed 2 bases from V and 3 bases from J; junction bases left unmatched: 5. Germline CDR1 MNHNS, CDR2 SASEGT.

The chain recombines TRBV6-5 with TRBJ2-2, with TRBD2 as a possible D gene (6 bases). Germline CDR1 MNHEY, CDR2 SVGAGI. CDR3 length: 13 residues. Trimming took off 2 bases at V and 10 bases at J, with 11 bases between the two ends. CDR3 in amino acids: CASSYLTSVELFF. As DNA, the CDR3 is TGTGCCAGCAGTTACCTGACTAGTGTGGAGCTGTTTTTT.